This T cell receptor (beta chain) is from a study of T-cell memory formation after mild COVID-19. Whole-study findings and limits: The authors did not confirm SARS-CoV-2 specificity of second-wave clones peaking day 37. CM and EM subsets held most contracting CD4+ clones; EMRA held CD8+ ones. Among clones contracting day 15 to 85, CD4/CD8 was balanced, whereas later expanders leaned CD4+. Cross-reactive memory apparently joined, as some responding clones appeared in pre-infection memory.

TCRdb analysed the 5' RACE reads with MiXCR anew, one entry per CDR3 protein. This sample has 350,000 or so distinct CDR3 sequences, with over 20% found just once. The CDR3 contains 16 residues. Germline V lookup: CDR1 SGHTA, CDR2 FQGTGA. Trimming stripped 0 bases from V and 0 bases from J, with 9 bases between. As to this clonotype: Its antigen is still unknown.

The material sequenced was PBMCs or a T cell subset sorted from them (not recorded which). The clonotype originates from an adult woman who had mild COVID-19 (a few samples of this study predate the infection). Cell type and time point are not known. This sequence joins TRBV7-3 and TRBJ2-1; D is possibly TRBD2 (6 bases). CDR3 nucleotide sequence: TGTGCCAGCAGCTTAACCCCTAGCGCCTCCTACAATGAGCAGTTCTTC. It yields the protein CASSLTPSASYNEQFF. The whole variable domain, remainder taken from reference TRBV7-3 and TRBJ2-1, is GAGVSQTPSNKVTEKGKYVELRCDPISGHTALYWYRQSLGQGPEFLIYFQGTGAADDSGLPNDRFFAVRPEGSVSTLKIQRTERGDSAVYLCASSLTPSASYNEQFFGPGTRLTVL.